This TCR beta chain emerged from a study of T cell responses to AZD1222 COVID-19 vaccine. Regarding the study as a whole: The span of vaccine-associated CD4 TCRs extended across spike, with dominance at 160-218 and 743-854. Donors were largely white British and mainly female; clonal diversity was possibly underestimated. The study reported that nearly half of spike-specific TCRs target unmutated variant regions.

Second doses were pooled across both intervals (about 4 or about 12 weeks). The data were produced by immunoSEQ multiplex PCR, yet TCRdb's version contains in-frame clones alone and is incomplete. The sample yields some 130,000 clones, around 92% seen once. Germline V gene lookup returns CDR1 MNHEY and CDR2 SVGAGI. The CDR3 runs 13 residues. V shed 6 bases and J shed 7 bases, with 13 bases lying between them. Turning to this clone: Its antigen is unidentified.

Sequencing used peripheral blood, obtained 28 days after the second AZD1222 dose. The chain employs TRBV6-5 and TRBJ1-5; D is uncertain. The receptor comes from an adult who received the AZD1222 COVID-19 vaccine. CDR3 residues: CASSVGRIQPQHF. In DNA, the CDR3 is TGTGCCAGCAGCGTTGGACGTATCCAGCCCCAGCATTTT.